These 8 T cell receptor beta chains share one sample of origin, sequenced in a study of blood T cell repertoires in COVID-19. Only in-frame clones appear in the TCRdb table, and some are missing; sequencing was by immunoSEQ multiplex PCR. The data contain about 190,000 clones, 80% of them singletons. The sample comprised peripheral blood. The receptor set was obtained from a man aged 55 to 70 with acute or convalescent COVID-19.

This CDR3 reads CASSSRDRNQPQHF. CDR3 in DNA: TGTGCCAGTAGTAGCCGGGACAGAAATCAGCCCCAGCATTTT. The genes are TRBV19 and TRBJ1-5; TRBD1 matches at 7 bases. Germline V CDR1 and CDR2: LNHDA, SQIVND (reference sequence). With 4 bases clipped from V and 4 bases from J, the junction kept 4 bases outside the gene matches. This CDR3 region has 14 residues.

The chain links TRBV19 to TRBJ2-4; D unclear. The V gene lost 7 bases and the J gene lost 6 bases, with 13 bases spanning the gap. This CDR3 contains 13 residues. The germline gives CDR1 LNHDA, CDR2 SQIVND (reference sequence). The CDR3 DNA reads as TGTGCCAGTATGAACTTTCATACAAACATTCAGTACTTC. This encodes CASMNFHTNIQYF.

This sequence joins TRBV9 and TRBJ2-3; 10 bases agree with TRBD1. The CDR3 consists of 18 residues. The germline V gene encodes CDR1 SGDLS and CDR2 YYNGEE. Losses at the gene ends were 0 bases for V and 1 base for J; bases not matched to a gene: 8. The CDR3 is CASSVVGTGAGGTDTQYF. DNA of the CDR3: TGTGCCAGCAGCGTAGTTGGGACAGGGGCTGGTGGCACAGATACGCAGTATTTT.

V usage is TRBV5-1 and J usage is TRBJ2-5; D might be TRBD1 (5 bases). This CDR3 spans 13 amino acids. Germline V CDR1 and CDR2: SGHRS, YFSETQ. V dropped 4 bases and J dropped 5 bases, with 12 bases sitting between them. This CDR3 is CASSQGGGETQYF. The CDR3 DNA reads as TGCGCCAGCAGCCAGGGTGGTGGGGAGACCCAGTACTTC.

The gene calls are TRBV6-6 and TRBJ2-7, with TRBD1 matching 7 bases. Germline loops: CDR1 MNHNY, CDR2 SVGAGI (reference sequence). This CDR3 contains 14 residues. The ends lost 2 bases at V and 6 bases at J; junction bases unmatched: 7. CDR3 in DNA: TGTGCCAGCAGTTACCCTCAACAGGGGACCGAGCAGTACTTC. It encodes CASSYPQQGTEQYF.

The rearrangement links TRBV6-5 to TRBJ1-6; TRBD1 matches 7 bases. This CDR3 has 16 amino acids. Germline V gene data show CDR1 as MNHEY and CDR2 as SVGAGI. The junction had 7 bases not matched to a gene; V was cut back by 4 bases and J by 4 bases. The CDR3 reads CASSSGQDEYNSPLHF. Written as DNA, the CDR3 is TGTGCCAGCAGTTCCGGACAGGACGAGTATAATTCACCCCTCCACTTT.

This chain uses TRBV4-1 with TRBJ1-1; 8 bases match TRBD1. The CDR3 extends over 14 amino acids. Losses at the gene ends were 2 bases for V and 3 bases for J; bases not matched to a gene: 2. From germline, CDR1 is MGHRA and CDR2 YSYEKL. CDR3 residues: CASSQHRGDTEAFF. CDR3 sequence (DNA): TGCGCCAGCAGCCAACACAGGGGGGACACTGAAGCTTTCTTT.

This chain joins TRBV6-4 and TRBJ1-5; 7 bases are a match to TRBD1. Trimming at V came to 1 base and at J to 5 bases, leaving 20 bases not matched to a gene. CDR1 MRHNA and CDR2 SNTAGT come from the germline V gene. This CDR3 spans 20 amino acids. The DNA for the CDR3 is TGTGCCAGCAGTGACTGGGACGGAGTTATGGGCAGGGGGGCCCATCAGCCCCAGCATTTT. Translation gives CASSDWDGVMGRGAHQPQHF.